The T cell receptor (beta chain) described here comes from a study of shared clonotypes between healthy human individuals (dated by TCRdb to the early 2020s). Study-wide context: Three men and a couple of women, aged 18 to 49 years, made up the cohort. Blood TCR repertoires of five healthy adults were deeply sequenced to estimate repertoire size and the extent of clonotype sharing between individuals. Per donor, leukapheresis produced somewhere between about 0.8 and 9 billion PBMCs. Different laboratories and diverse techniques were used to prepare libraries and sequence TCR repertoires, to increase sequencing depth and limit assay-specific biases.

The paper as a whole reports these results and caveats: Sampling was restricted to blood, and TCR repertoires in tissues likely differ from the TCR repertoires found in blood. Based on pairwise subsampling, the degree of clonotype sharing among donors was expected to be affected by sequencing depth. Because the study included only a small number of donors, the genetic and exposure-history diversity represented was limited.

Donors were healthy HIV-negative adults with no recently reported acute infections or vaccinations. Only Caucasian adults living in Nashville, Tennessee, USA were represented among the donors. In the unsorted samples, 70 million to 95 million PBMCs were counted, and genomic DNA was extracted using the QIAamp DNA Blood Mini kit. After blood collection by leukapheresis, PBMCs were isolated using Ficoll-Histopaque density gradient centrifugation and then cryopreserved in the vapor phase of liquid nitrogen. Using the deep immunoSEQ assay, TCR CDR3 regions were amplified from genomic DNA by multiplex PCR. Extracted genomic DNA from each cell subset was distributed evenly across all wells of several immunoSEQ 96-well plates, and each plate was treated as a replicate. For unsorted PBMC, each replicate PCR was loaded with approximately 330 ng genomic DNA, equivalent to 30,000 or so T cell genomes. Unsorted PBMC genomic DNA was sequenced across ten immunoSEQ deep assay plates. Purified libraries were measured with a Qubit 3.0 fluorometer, size-checked on a Bioanalyzer 2100, and measured again with the KAPA Library Quantification kit. Every immunoSEQ 96-well plate was sequenced on a dedicated single-read 150-cycle Illumina NextSeq 550 flow cell. The original methods were these. The immunoSEQ output contained only junctional sequences without quality scores, so filtering could not match that applied to full-length reads. Sequences were annotated with PyIR, a Python wrapper for IgBLAST v1.9, and V/J genes and CDR3 were assigned using IMGT germline references. Reads were removed for weak V/J assignments (E-value above 1e-6), missing CDR3, stop codons, out-of-frame junctions, or ambiguous translated residues. V3J clonotypes were defined as sequences sharing the same inferred V gene, J gene, and CDR3 amino acid sequence. The percentage overlap between two repertoires was calculated by dividing the number of shared unique clonotypes by the size of the smaller repertoire. RTK rarefaction, the Chao1 estimator, and Recon v2.1 estimates of unobserved clonotypes were used to assess repertoire richness. The table comes from immuneACCESS by way of TCRdb, which keeps in-frame sequences with V and J called. Part of the clones is missing from these tables; in studies checked, under half for an unresolved V gene and the rest for unknown reasons. V and J calls and clone size come straight from that table; D and trimming were deduced from the DNA. Across this sample there are about 99,000 clones, with about 45% seen only once. The ten largest clones represent around 15% of the sample.

From its cysteine to its phenylalanine, the CDR3 spans 15 amino acids. The entry retains the CDR3 DNA only, 45 bases that are in frame from base 1. The germline V gene supplies CDR1 KGHSH and CDR2 LQKENI. V lost 5 bases and J lost 3 bases, and the count of bases not matched to a germline gene is 7. As to this clone: Its antigen is currently not known. Within one base of it there is no much larger clone, and no base qualities were kept.

The sequence links TRBV18 to TRBJ2-7, with 10 junctional bases fitting TRBD1. The TCR comes from a woman in her forties in good health. Some clones in this sample may be carry-over from other donors' samples. Sequencing was done on a sample of PBMCs. The base sequence is TGTGCCAGCTCATCCCGGGACAGGGGTAGCTACGAGCAGTACTTC. It translates to CASSSRDRGSYEQYF. Extended through the reference TRBV18 and TRBJ2-7 proteins, this CDR3 yields the full variable domain: NAGVMQNPRHLVRRRGQEARLRCSPMKGHSHVYWYRQLPEEGLKFMVYLQKENIIDESGMPKERFSAEFPKEGPSILRIQQVVRGDSAAYFCASSSRDRGSYEQYFGPGTRLTVT.